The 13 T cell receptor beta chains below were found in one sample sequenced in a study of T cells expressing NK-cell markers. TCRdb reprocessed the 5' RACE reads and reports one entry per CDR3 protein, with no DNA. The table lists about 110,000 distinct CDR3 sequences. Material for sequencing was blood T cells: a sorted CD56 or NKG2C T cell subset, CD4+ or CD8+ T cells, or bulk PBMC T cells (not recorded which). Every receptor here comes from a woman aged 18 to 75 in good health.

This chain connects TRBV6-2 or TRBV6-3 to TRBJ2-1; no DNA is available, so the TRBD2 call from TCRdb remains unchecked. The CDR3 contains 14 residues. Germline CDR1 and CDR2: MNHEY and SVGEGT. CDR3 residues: CASSYLAGYNEQFF.

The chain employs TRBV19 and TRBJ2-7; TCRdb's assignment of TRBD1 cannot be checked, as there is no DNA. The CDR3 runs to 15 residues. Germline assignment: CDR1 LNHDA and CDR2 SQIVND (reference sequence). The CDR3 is CASSIGGQEAYEQYF. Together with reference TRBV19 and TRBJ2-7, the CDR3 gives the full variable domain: DGGITQSPKYLFRKEGQNVTLSCEQNLNHDAMYWYRQDPGQGLRLIYYSQIVNDFQKGDIAEGYSVSREKKESFPLTVTSAQKNPTAFYLCASSIGGQEAYEQYFGPGTRLTVT.

CDR3 residues: CASSLTGVPFYGYTF. The chain combines TRBV12-3 or TRBV12-4 with TRBJ1-2; TCRdb calls TRBD1, which cannot be checked without DNA. The CDR3 spans 15 residues.

CDR3 sequence: CSARTPPRTGDTYEQYF. The chain has TRBV20-1 and TRBJ2-7; TCRdb returns TRBD1, unconfirmable since there is no DNA. Germline-derived CDR1 and CDR2 are DFQATT and SNEGSKA (reference sequence). This CDR3 is built from 17 residues.

The CDR3 region is CASSMTGSYNEQFF. The chain links TRBV19 to TRBJ2-1. Germline lookup yields CDR1 LNHDA and CDR2 SQIVND (reference sequence). This CDR3 is built from 14 residues.

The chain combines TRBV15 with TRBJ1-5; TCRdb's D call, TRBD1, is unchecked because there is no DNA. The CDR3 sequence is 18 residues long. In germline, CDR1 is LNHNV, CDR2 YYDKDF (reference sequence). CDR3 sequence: CATSRPIDRYYSNQPQHF.

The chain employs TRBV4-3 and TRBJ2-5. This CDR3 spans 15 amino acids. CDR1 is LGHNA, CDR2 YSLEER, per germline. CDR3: CASSQDRALEETQYF.

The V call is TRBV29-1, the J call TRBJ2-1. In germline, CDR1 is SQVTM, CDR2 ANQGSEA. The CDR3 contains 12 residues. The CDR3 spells CSVPTAAWEQFF.

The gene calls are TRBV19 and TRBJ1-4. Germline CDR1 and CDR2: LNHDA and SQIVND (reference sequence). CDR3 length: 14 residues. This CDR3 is CASSIVIWGEKLFF.

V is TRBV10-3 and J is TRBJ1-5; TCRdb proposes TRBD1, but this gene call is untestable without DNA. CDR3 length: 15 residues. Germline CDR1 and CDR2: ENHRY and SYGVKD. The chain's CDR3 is CASSEAGGRNQPQHF.

The CDR3: CASSHGGSQPQHF. The chain recombines TRBV14 with TRBJ1-5; there is no DNA to check the TCRdb D call of TRBD1. Per the germline V gene, CDR1 is SGHDN and CDR2 is FVKESK. CDR3 length equals 13 residues. The whole variable domain, remainder taken from reference TRBV14 and TRBJ1-5, is EAGVTQFPSHSVIEKGQTVTLRCDPISGHDNLYWYRRVMGKEIKFLLHFVKESKQDESGMPNNRFLAERTGGTYSTLKVQPAELEDSGVYFCASSHGGSQPQHFGDGTRLSIL.

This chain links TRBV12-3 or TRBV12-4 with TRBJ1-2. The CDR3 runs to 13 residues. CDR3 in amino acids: CASSLEAHYGYTF.

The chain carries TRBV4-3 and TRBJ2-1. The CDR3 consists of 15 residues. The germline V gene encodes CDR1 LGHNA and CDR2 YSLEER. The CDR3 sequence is CASRLIGSSYNEQFF.